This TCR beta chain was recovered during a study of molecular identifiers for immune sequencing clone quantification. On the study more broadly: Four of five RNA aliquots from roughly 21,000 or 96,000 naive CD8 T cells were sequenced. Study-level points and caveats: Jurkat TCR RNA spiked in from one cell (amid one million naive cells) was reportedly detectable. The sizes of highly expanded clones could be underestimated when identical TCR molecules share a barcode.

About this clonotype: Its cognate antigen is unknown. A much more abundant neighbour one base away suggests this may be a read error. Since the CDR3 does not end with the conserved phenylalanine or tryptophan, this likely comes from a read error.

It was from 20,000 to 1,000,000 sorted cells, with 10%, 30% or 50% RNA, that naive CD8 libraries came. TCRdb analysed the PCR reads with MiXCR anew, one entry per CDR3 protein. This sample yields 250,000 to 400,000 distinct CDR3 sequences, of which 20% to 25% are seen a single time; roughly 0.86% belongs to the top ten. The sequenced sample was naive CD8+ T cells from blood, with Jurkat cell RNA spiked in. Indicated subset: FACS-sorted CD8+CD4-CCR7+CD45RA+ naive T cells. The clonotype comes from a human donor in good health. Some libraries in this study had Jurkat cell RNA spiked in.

CDR3 bases: TGTGCCAGCTCACGCCTAGCGGAGTTCTACGAGCAGTACTAC. It yields the protein CASSRLAEFYEQYY. The J gene is TRBJ2-7, the V gene TRBV2; 7 positions match TRBD2. V dropped 8 bases and J dropped 3; count of bases not matched to a gene: 10. Germline assignment: CDR1 SNHLY and CDR2 FYNNEI. The CDR3 runs 14 residues.